This T cell receptor beta chain is from a study of T cells in narcolepsy. Overall study context: Donors had narcolepsy type 1 or type 2, or were healthy controls.

Study-wide points: In some patient and control memory CD4+ samples, autoreactive clones were absent. Healthy controls reportedly lacked the autoreactive clonotypes serially found in patients' blood.

The table came from immunoSEQ multiplex PCR; TCRdb's copy has only in-frame clones and leaves some out. The table includes 25,000 to 35,000 clones, 86% detected once. This CDR3 spans 12 amino acids. Trimming shortened V by 3 bases and J by 4 bases, and 7 bases separated the two germline ends. Germline V gene sequence: CDR1 WNHNN, CDR2 SYGVQD (reference sequence). Remarks on this clone: Its target is unknown.

Sample: CD45RA- memory CD4+ T cells from PBMCs. The genes are TRBV10-1 and TRBJ2-7; D remains ambiguous. The receptor was isolated from a human donor with narcolepsy. Here the CDR3 reads CASSESGYEQYF. The CDR3 DNA sequence: TGCGCCAGCAGTGAAAGTGGTTACGAGCAGTACTTC.